This T cell receptor (beta chain) was sequenced in a study of PD-1 blockade in mismatch repair-deficient tumors. The germline V and J ends were trimmed by 3 bases and 6 bases, with 11 bases remaining between them. Per the germline V gene, CDR1 is LNHDA and CDR2 is SQIVND (reference sequence). This CDR3 region has 14 residues. Sequencing was performed with immunoSEQ multiplex PCR; in TCRdb, only in-frame clones are kept and a portion is missing. The table lists around 100,000 clones, about three quarters of them singletons, with less than 5.5% in the top ten. This receptor was identified in an adult with mismatch repair-deficient cancer. The sample in question was peripheral blood, obtained approximately 60 weeks after starting pembrolizumab. The rearrangement uses TRBV19 and TRBJ2-2, with D perhaps matching TRBD2 (5 bases). CDR3: CASSIGWESGELFF. The CDR3 nucleotides are TGTGCCAGTAGTATTGGGTGGGAGTCCGGGGAGCTGTTTTTT. Supplemented by reference TRBV19 and TRBJ2-2, the full variable domain reads DGGITQSPKYLFRKEGQNVTLSCEQNLNHDAMYWYRQDPGQGLRLIYYSQIVNDFQKGDIAEGYSVSREKKESFPLTVTSAQKNPTAFYLCASSIGWESGELFFGEGSRLTVL.